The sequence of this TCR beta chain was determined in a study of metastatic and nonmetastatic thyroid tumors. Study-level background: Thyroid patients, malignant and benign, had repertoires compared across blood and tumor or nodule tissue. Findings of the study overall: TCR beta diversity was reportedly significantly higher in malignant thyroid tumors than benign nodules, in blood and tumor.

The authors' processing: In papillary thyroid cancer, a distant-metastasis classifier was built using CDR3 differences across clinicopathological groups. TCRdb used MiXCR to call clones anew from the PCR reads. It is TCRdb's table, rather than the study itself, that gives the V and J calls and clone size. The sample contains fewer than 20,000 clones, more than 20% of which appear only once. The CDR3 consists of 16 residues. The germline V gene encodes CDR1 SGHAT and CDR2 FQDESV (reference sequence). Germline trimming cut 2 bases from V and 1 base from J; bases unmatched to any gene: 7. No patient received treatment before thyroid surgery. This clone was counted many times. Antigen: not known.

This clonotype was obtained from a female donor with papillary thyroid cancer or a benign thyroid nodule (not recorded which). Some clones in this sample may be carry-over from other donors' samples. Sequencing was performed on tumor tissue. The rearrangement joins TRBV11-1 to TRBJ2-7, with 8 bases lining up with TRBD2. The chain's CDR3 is CASSLPEGLVSYEQYF. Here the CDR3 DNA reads TGTGCCAGCAGCTTACCTGAGGGACTAGTGTCCTACGAGCAGTACTTC. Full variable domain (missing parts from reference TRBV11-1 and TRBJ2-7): EAEVAQSPRYKITEKSQAVAFWCDPISGHATLYWYRQILGQGPELLVQFQDESVVDDSQLPKDRFSAERLKGVDSTLKIQPAELGDSAMYLCASSLPEGLVSYEQYFGPGTRLTVT.